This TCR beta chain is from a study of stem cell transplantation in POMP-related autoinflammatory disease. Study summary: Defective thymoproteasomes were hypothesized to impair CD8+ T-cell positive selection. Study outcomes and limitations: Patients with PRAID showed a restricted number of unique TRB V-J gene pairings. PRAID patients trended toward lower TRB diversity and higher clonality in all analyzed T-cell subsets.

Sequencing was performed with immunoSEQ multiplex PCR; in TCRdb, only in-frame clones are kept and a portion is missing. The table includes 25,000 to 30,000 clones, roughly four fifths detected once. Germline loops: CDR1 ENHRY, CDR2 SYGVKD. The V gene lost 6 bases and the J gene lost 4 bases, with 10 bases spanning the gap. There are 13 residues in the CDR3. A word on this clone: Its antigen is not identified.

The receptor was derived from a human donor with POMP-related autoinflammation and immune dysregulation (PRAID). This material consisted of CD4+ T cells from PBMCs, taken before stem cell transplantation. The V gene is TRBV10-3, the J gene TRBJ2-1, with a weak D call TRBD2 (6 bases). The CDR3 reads CAIRGGIYNEQFF. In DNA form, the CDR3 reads TGTGCCATCAGGGGAGGTATATACAATGAGCAGTTCTTC.